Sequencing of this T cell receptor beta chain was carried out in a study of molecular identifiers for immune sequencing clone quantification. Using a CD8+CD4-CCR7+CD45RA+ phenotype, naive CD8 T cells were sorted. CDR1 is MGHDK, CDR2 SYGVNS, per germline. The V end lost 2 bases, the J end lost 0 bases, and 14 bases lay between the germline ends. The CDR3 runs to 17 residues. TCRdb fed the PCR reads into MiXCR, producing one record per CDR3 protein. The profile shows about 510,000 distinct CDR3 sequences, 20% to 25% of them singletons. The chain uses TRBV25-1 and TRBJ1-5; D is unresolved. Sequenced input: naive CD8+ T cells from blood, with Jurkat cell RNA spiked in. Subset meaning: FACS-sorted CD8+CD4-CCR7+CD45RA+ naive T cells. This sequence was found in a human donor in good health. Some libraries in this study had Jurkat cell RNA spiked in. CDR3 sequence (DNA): TGTGCCAGCAGTGAAAAGGGAGAGGGCCTTAGCAATCAGCCCCAGCATTTT. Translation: CASSEKGEGLSNQPQHF.